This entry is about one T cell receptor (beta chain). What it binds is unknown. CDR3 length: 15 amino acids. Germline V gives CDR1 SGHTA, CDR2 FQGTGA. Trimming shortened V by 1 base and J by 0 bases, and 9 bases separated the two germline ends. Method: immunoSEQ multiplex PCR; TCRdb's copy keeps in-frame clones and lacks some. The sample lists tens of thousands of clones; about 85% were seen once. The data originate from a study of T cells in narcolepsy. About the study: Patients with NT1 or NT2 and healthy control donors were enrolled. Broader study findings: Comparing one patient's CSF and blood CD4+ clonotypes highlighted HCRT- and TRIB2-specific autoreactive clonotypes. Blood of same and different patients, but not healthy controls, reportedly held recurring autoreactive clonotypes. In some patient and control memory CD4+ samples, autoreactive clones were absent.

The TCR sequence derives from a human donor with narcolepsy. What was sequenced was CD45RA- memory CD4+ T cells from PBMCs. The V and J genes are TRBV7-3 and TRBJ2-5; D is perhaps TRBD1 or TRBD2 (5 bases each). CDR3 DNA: TGTGCCAGCAGCTTAAGGGGCGGGTACCAAGAGACCCAGTACTTC. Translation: CASSLRGGYQETQYF.